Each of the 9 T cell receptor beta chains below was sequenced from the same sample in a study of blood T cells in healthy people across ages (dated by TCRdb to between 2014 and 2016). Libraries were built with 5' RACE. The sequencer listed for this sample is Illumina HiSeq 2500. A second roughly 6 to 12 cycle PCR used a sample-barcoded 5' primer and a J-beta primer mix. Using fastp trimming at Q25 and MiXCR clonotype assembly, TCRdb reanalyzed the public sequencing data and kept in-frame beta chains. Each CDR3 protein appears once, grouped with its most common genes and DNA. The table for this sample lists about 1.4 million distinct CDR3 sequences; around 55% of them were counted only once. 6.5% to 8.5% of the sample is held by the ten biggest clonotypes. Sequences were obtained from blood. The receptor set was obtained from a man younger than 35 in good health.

CDR3 coding DNA: TGTGCCAGCAGCTTAGTACTCCGGAACACTGAAGCTTTCTTT. Its translation is CASSLVLRNTEAFF. The chain couples TRBV13 to TRBJ1-1; D remains ambiguous. The V gene's germline CDR1 is PRHDT and CDR2 FYEKMQ (reference sequence). Trimming stripped 1 base from V and 1 base from J, with 7 bases between. This CDR3 is 14 amino acids long.

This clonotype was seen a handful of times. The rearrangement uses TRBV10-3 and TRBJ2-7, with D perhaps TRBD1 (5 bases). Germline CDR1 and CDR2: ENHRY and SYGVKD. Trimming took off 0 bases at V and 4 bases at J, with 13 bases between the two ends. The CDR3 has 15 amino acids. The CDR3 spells CAISESGAFGYEQYF. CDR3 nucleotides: TGTGCCATCAGTGAGTCAGGGGCTTTTGGGTACGAGCAGTACTTC.

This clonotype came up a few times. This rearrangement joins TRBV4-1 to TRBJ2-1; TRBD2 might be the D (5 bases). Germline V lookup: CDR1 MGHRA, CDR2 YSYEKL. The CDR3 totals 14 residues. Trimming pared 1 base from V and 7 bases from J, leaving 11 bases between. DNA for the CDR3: TGCGCCAGCAGCCAAGTCCGTGGAGGTAATGAGCAGTTCTTC. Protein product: CASSQVRGGNEQFF.

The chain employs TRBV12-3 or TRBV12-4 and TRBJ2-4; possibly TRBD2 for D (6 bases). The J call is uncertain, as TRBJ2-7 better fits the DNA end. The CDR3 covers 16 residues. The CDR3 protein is CASSLEFVGGSYEQYF. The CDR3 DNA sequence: TGTGCCAGCAGTTTAGAATTTGTGGGAGGATCCTACGAGCAGTACTTC.

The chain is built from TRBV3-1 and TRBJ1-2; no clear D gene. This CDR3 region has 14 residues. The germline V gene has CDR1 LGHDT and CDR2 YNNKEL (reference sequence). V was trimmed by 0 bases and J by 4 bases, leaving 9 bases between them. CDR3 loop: CASSQDLYSYGYTF. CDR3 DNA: TGTGCCAGCAGCCAAGATCTGTACAGCTATGGCTACACCTTC.

CDR3 region: CAIQQVSGETQYF. CDR3 nucleotides: TGTGCCATTCAACAGGTGTCCGGAGAGACCCAGTACTTC. J is TRBJ2-5 and V is TRBV10-3, with D tentatively TRBD1 (5 bases). Germline V CDR1 and CDR2: ENHRY, SYGVKD. V was clipped by 9 bases and J by 4 bases, with 15 bases between them. The CDR3 is 13 amino acids.

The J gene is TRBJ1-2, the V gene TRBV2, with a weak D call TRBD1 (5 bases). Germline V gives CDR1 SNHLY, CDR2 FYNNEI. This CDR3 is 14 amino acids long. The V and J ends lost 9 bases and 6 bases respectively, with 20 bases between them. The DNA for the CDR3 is TGTGCCAGGGGGACCATTTCGCGGACGGATGGCTACACCTTC. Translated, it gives CARGTISRTDGYTF.

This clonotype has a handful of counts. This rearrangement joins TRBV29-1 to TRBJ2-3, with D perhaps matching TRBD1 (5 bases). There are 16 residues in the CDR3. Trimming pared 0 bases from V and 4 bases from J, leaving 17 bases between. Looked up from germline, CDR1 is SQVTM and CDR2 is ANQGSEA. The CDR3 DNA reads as TGCAGCGTTGAAGAGGGGCTACGCTACCTCCCAGATACGCAGTATTTT. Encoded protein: CSVEEGLRYLPDTQYF.

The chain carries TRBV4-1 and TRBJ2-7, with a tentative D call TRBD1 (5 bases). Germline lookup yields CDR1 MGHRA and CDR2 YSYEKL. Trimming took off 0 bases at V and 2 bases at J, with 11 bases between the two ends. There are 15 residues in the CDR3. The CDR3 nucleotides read TGCGCCAGCAGCCAAGAATCCAGGGCAGCCTACGAGCAGTACTTC. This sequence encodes CASSQESRAAYEQYF.